This entry describes one T cell receptor beta chain. The data are from a study of cytotoxic CD8 clonotypes in ibrutinib-treated CLL. Libraries were prepared by immunoSEQ multiplex PCR; TCRdb keeps only in-frame clonotypes and omits some of them. The table has about 140,000 clones, 80% seen once; the top ten hold 7.5% to 8%. Germline V gene data show CDR1 as SGHNT and CDR2 as YYREEE (reference sequence). V shed 3 bases, J shed 2 bases, and the junction held 5 bases outside the gene matches. The CDR3 extends over 14 amino acids. The sample consisted of PBMCs, taken after 36 months of ibrutinib treatment. The chain employs TRBV5-4 and TRBJ2-7; 7 nucleotides align to TRBD1. The origin of this receptor is a human donor with chronic lymphocytic leukemia. The CDR3: CASSWDSKAYEQYF. In DNA, the CDR3 is TGTGCCAGCAGCTGGGACAGCAAAGCCTACGAGCAGTACTTC.